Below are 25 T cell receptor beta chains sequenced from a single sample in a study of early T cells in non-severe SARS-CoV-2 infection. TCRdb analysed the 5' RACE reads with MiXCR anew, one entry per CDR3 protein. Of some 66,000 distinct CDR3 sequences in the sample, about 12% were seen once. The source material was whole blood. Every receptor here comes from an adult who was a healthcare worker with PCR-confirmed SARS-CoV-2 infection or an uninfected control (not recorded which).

CDR3 nucleotide sequence: TGTGCCAGCAGCCCATCTCAGGGGCTATATGGCTACACCTTC. It codes for CASSPSQGLYGYTF. The chain carries TRBV16 and TRBJ1-2, with D perhaps TRBD1 (6 bases). This CDR3 is 14 amino acids long. The germline gives CDR1 KGHSY, CDR2 FQNENV. Trimming stripped 4 bases from V and 5 bases from J, with 14 bases between.

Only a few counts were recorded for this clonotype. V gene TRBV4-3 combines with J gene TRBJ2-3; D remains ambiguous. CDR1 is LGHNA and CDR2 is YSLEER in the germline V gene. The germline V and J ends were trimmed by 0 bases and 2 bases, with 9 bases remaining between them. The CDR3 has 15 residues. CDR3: CASSQDLSHTDTQYF. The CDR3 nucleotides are TGCGCCAGCAGCCAAGATTTAAGTCACACAGATACGCAGTATTTT.

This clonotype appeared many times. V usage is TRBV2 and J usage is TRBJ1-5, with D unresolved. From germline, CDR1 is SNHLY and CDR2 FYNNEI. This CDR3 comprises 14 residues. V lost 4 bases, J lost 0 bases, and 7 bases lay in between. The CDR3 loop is CASSGTDSNQPQHF. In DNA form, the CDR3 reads TGTGCCAGCAGTGGGACGGATAGCAATCAGCCCCAGCATTTT.

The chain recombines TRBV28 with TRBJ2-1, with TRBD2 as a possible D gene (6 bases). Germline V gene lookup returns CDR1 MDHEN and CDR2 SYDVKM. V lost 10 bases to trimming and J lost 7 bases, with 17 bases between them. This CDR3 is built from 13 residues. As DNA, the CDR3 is TGTGCCACCCATGGGGAGGTTCTGAATGAGCAGTTCTTC. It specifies CATHGEVLNEQFF.

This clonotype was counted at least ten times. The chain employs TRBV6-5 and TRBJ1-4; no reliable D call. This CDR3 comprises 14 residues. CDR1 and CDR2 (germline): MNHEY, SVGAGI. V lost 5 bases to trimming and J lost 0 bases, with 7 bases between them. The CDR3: CASSRGTTNEKLFF. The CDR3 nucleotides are TGTGCCAGCAGTCGAGGGACAACTAATGAAAAACTGTTTTTT.

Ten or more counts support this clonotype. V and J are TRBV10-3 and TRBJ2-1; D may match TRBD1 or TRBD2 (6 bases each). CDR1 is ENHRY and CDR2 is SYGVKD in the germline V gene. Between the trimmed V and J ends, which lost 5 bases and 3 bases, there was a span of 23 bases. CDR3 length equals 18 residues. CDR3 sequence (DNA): TGTGCCATCAGTCATACGTACGGTGGAGGGGGGAGCTACAATGAGCAGTTCTTC. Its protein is CAISHTYGGGGSYNEQFF.

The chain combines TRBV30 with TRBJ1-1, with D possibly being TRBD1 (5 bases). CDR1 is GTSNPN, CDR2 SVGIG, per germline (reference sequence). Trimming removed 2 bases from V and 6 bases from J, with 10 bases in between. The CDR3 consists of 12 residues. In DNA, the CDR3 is TGTGCCTGGAGTCTTTGGGGGTCTGAAGCTTTCTTT. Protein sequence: CAWSLWGSEAFF.

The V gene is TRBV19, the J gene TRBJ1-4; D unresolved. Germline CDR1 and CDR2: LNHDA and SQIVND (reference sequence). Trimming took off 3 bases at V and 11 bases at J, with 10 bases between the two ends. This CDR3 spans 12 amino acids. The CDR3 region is CASSIFGTKLFF. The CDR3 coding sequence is TGTGCCAGTAGTATTTTTGGAACTAAACTGTTTTTT.

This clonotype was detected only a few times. In DNA, the CDR3 is TGCAGCGTTGGGGGTTACGTTAGGGGATCTCCGACAGATACGCAGTATTTT. Translating it yields CSVGGYVRGSPTDTQYF. This sequence joins TRBV29-1 and TRBJ2-3, with D perhaps TRBD1 (5 bases). This CDR3 spans 17 amino acids. Between the trimmed V and J ends, which lost 4 bases and 3 bases, there was a span of 23 bases. CDR1 is SQVTM and CDR2 is ANQGSEA in the germline V gene.

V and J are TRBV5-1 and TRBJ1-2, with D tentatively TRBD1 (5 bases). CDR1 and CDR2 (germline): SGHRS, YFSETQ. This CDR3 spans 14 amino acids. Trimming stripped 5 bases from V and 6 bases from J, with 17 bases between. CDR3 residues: CASRQYDATDGYTF. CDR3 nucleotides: TGCGCCAGCAGGCAGTATGACGCGACAGATGGCTACACCTTC.

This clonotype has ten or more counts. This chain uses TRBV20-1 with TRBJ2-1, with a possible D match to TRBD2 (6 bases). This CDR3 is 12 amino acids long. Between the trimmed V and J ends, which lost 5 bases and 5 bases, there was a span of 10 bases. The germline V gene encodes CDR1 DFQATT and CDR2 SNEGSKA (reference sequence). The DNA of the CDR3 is TGCAGTGCTTACACTAGCAACAATGAGCAGTTCTTC. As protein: CSAYTSNNEQFF.

The CDR3 loop is CSARDEGSHEQYF. The CDR3 DNA follows: TGCAGTGCTAGAGATGAGGGATCCCACGAGCAGTACTTC. The rearrangement joins TRBV20-1 to TRBJ2-7; weak D call: TRBD2 (5 bases). Germline CDR1 and CDR2: DFQATT and SNEGSKA (reference sequence). The CDR3 is 13 amino acids. V was cut by 0 bases and J by 5 bases, with 11 bases left in between.

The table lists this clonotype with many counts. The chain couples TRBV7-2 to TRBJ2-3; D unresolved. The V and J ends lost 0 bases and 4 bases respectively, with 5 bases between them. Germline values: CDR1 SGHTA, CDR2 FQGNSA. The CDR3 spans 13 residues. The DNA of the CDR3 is TGTGCCAGCAGCTTAGCTGTAGCAGATACGCAGTATTTT. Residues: CASSLAVADTQYF.

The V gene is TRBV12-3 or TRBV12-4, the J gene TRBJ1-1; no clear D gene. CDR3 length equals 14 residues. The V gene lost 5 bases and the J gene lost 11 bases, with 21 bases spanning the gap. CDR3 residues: CASSLTSIPRGAFF. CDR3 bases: TGTGCCAGCAGTCTTACCTCAATTCCGAGAGGGGCTTTCTTT.

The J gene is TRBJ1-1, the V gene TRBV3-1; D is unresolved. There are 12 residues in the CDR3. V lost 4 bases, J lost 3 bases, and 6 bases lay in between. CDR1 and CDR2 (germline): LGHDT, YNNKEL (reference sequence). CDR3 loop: CASSLEDTEAFF. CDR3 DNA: TGTGCCAGCAGCCTTGAAGACACTGAAGCTTTCTTT. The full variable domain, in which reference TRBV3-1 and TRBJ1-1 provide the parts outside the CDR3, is DTAVSQTPKYLVTQMGNDKSIKCEQNLGHDTMYWYKQDSKKFLKIMFSYNNKELIINETVPNRFSPKSPDKAHLNLHINSLELGDSAVYFCASSLEDTEAFFGQGTRLTVV.

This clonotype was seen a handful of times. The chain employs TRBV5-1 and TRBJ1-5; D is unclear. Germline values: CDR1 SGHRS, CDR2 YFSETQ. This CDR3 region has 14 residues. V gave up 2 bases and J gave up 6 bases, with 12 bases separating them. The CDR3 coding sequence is TGCGCCAGCAGCTTCGGTGAATCAGGTCAGCCCCAGCATTTT. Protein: CASSFGESGQPQHF.

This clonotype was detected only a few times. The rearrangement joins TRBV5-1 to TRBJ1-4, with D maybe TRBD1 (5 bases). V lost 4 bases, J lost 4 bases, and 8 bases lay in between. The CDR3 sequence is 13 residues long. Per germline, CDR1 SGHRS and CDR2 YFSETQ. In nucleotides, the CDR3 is TGCGCCAGCAGCCCCGACAGTAATGAAAAACTGTTTTTT. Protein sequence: CASSPDSNEKLFF.

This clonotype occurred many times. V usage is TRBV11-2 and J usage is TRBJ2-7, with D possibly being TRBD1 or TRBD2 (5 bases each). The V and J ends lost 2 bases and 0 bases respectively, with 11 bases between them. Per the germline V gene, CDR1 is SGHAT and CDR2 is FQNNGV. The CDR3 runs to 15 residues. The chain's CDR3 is CASSLRGRSSYEQYF. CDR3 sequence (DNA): TGTGCCAGCAGCTTAAGGGGACGGAGCTCCTACGAGCAGTACTTC.

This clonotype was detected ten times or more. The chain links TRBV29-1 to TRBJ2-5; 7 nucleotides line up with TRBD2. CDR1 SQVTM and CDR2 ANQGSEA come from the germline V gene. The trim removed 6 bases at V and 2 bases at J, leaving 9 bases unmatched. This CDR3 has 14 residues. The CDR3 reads CSVGAGDIQETQYF. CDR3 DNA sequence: TGCAGCGTCGGGGCGGGGGATATACAAGAGACCCAGTACTTC.

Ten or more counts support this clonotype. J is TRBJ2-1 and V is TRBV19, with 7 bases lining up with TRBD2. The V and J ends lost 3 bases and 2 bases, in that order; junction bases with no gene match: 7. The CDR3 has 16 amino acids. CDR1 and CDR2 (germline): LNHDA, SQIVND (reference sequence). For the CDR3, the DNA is TGTGCCAGTAGTATCGGAGCGGGAAGGACCTACAATGAGCAGTTCTTC. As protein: CASSIGAGRTYNEQFF.

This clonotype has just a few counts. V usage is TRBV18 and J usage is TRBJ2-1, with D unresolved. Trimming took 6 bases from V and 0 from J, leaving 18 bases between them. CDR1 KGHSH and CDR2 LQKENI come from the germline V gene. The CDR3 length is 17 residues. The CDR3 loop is CASSSLDARSSYNEQFF. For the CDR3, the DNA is TGTGCCAGCTCTTCCTTAGATGCTCGGAGCTCCTACAATGAGCAGTTCTTC.

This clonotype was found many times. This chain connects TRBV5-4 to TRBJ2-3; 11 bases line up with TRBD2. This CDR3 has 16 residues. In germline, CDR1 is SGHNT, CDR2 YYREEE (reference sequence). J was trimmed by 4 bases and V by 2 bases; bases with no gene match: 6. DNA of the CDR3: TGTGCCAGCAGCTTAGACCCGGGACTAGCGGCAGATACGCAGTATTTT. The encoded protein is CASSLDPGLAADTQYF.

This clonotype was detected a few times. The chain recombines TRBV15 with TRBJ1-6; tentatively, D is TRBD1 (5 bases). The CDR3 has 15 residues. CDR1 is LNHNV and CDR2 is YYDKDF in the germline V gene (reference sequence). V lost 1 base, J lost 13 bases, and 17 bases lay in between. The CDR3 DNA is TGTGCCACCAGCAGAGCCCCCGGGGGTTTCACTCCCCTCCACTTT. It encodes CATSRAPGGFTPLHF.

CDR3 coding DNA: TGTGCCAGCAGTTTTACCGGGACAGGGGCCTCCTACGAGCAGTACTTC. Protein sequence: CASSFTGTGASYEQYF. J is TRBJ2-7 and V is TRBV28, with 10 bases matching TRBD1. This CDR3 is built from 16 residues. J gave up 0 bases and V 3 bases, and 5 bases lay outside the gene matches. Germline V gene data show CDR1 as MDHEN and CDR2 as SYDVKM.

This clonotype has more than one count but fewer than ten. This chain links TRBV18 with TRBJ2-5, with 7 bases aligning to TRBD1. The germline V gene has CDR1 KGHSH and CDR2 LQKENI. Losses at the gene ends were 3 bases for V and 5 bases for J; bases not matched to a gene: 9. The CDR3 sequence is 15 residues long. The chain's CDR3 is CASSPEGGQMETQYF. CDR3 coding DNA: TGTGCCAGCTCACCGGAAGGGGGCCAAATGGAGACCCAGTACTTC.